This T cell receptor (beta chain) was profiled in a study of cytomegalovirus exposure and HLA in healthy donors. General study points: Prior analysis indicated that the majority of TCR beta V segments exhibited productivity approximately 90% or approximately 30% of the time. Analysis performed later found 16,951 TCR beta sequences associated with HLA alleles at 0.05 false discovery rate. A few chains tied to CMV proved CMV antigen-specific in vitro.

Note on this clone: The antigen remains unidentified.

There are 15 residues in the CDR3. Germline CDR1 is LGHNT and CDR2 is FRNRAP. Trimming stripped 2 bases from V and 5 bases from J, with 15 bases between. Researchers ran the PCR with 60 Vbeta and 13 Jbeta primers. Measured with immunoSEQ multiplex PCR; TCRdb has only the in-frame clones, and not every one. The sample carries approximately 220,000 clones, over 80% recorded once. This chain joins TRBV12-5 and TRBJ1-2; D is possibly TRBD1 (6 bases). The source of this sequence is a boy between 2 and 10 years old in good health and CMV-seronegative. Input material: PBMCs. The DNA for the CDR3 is TGTGCTAGTGGTTTGAGAAGCGCAGGGGATTATGGCTACACCTTC. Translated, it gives CASGLRSAGDYGYTF.